The rows below give T cell receptor beta chains drawn from one sample of a study of siplizumab effects on memory and regulatory T cells. Here immunoSEQ multiplex PCR was the method, and the copy in TCRdb shows in-frame clones only, minus some. The repertoire consists of about 50,000 clones, with roughly 84% occurring once and the leading ten covering 0.3% to 0.35%. The sample consisted of naive CD8+ T cells sorted from blood. These receptors originate from a human donor in good health. Both conserved end residues are part of each CDR3. The D gene is left open where the match is weak. Rows may omit the clone size; those that give it use once, few, many or a size class.

cdr3_nt: TGTGCCAGCAGTTTCGGACAGGGGATAAATCAGCCCCAGCATTTT
cdr3_aa: CASSFGQGINQPQHF
clone_size: .
j_call: TRBJ1-5
v_call: TRBV6-5
cdr3_length: 15
d_call: TRBD1

cdr3_nt: TGTGCCAGCAGCCAAGCCGAACAATCCTACGAGCAGTACTTC
cdr3_aa: CASSQAEQSYEQYF
clone_size: .
j_call: TRBJ2-7
v_call: TRBV4-2
cdr3_length: 14
d_call: .

cdr3_nt: TGTGCCAGCAGTGGTGCGGGACAGGGGAGGTGGGCCACCTACGAGCAGTACTTC
cdr3_aa: CASSGAGQGRWATYEQYF
clone_size: .
j_call: TRBJ2-7
v_call: TRBV6-1
cdr3_length: 18
d_call: TRBD1

cdr3_nt: TGTGCCAGCAGCTTAGATCATTACGAGCAGTACTTC
cdr3_aa: CASSLDHYEQYF
clone_size: .
j_call: TRBJ2-7
v_call: TRBV11-2
cdr3_length: 12
d_call: .

cdr3_nt: TGTGCCAGCAGCCAACTCGGGGGGGCCCGTACAGGTGAGCAGTTCTTC
cdr3_aa: CASSQLGGARTGEQFF
clone_size: .
j_call: TRBJ2-1
v_call: TRBV7-9
cdr3_length: 16
d_call: TRBD2

cdr3_nt: TGTGCCAGCAGCGTAAGTGATGAGCAGTTCTTC
cdr3_aa: CASSVSDEQFF
clone_size: .
j_call: TRBJ2-1
v_call: TRBV7-2
cdr3_length: 11
d_call: .

cdr3_nt: TGTGCCAGCAGCCAAGAGTACTCCTACGAGCAGTACTTC
cdr3_aa: CASSQEYSYEQYF
clone_size: .
j_call: TRBJ2-7
v_call: TRBV4-2
cdr3_length: 13
d_call: .

cdr3_nt: TGCGCCAGCAGCTTGACACAGGGGGATAGGCTAGGAGGCTACACCTTC
cdr3_aa: CASSLTQGDRLGGYTF
clone_size: .
j_call: TRBJ1-2
v_call: TRBV5-1
cdr3_length: 16
d_call: TRBD1

cdr3_nt: TGTGCCAGCAGCTTGAGAACAGATACGCAGTATTTT
cdr3_aa: CASSLRTDTQYF
clone_size: once
j_call: TRBJ2-3
v_call: TRBV7-9
cdr3_length: 12
d_call: .

cdr3_nt: TGTGCCAGCATCACCGGGGGGGAACCTTCTAACTATGGCTACACCTTC
cdr3_aa: CASITGGEPSNYGYTF
clone_size: .
j_call: TRBJ1-2
v_call: TRBV6-6
cdr3_length: 16
d_call: .

cdr3_nt: TGTGCCAGTAGTATAGCGGTAGATTCTACCGGGGAGCTGTTTTTT
cdr3_aa: CASSIAVDSTGELFF
clone_size: .
j_call: TRBJ2-2
v_call: TRBV19
cdr3_length: 15
d_call: .

cdr3_nt: TGTGCCAGCAGTCACCACAGGGAGGGGGAGAGCAATCAGCCCCAGCATTTT
cdr3_aa: CASSHHREGESNQPQHF
clone_size: few
j_call: TRBJ1-5
v_call: TRBV28
cdr3_length: 17
d_call: .

cdr3_nt: TGTGCCAGCAGTCTGGGACTAGCGGGGGGGAATGAGCAGTTCTTC
cdr3_aa: CASSLGLAGGNEQFF
clone_size: .
j_call: TRBJ2-1
v_call: TRBV27
cdr3_length: 15
d_call: TRBD2

cdr3_nt: TGTGCCAGTGGAATGAACACTGAAGCTTTCTTT
cdr3_aa: CASGMNTEAFF
clone_size: .
j_call: TRBJ1-1
v_call: TRBV27
cdr3_length: 11
d_call: .

cdr3_nt: TGTGCCAGCAGTGCCTTCGTTGGAGGCACAGATACGCAGTATTTT
cdr3_aa: CASSAFVGGTDTQYF
clone_size: .
j_call: TRBJ2-3
v_call: TRBV6-5
cdr3_length: 15
d_call: .

cdr3_nt: TGTGCCAGCAGCGGAGAGAAGGCCCTCGGCGGAAACACCATATATTTT
cdr3_aa: CASSGEKALGGNTIYF
clone_size: .
j_call: TRBJ1-3
v_call: TRBV9
cdr3_length: 16
d_call: .

cdr3_nt: TGTGCCAGCAGCTTAGAAGACGGCGGGAGCCGGTACGAGCAGTACTTC
cdr3_aa: CASSLEDGGSRYEQYF
clone_size: .
j_call: TRBJ2-7
v_call: TRBV7-9
cdr3_length: 16
d_call: TRBD2

cdr3_nt: TGCGCCAGCAGCCAAGGGTCCTACAATGAGCAGTTCTTC
cdr3_aa: CASSQGSYNEQFF
clone_size: .
j_call: TRBJ2-1
v_call: TRBV4-1
cdr3_length: 13
d_call: .

cdr3_nt: TGCGCCAGCAGCTTAACTAGCGGGAGTCGCGAGACCCAGTACTTC
cdr3_aa: CASSLTSGSRETQYF
clone_size: .
j_call: TRBJ2-5
v_call: TRBV5-1
cdr3_length: 15
d_call: TRBD2

cdr3_nt: TGTGCCTACCCAGCAGGAGGTAGCTACAAGCGGGAGGGCCCTGGGGAGCTGTTTTTT
cdr3_aa: CAYPAGGSYKREGPGELFF
clone_size: .
j_call: TRBJ2-2
v_call: TRBV21-1
cdr3_length: 19
d_call: .

cdr3_nt: TGTGCCAGCAGGGAGGGATCCTACAATGAGCAGTTCTTC
cdr3_aa: CASREGSYNEQFF
clone_size: .
j_call: TRBJ2-1
v_call: TRBV27
cdr3_length: 13
d_call: .

cdr3_nt: TGTGCCAGCCGTATGGGGGCTAGCGTAGGCAATGAGCAGTTCTTC
cdr3_aa: CASRMGASVGNEQFF
clone_size: .
j_call: TRBJ2-1
v_call: TRBV27
cdr3_length: 15
d_call: .

cdr3_nt: TGCGCCAGCAGCCAAACTTGGACAGGGAATCAGGAAAAACTGTTTTTT
cdr3_aa: CASSQTWTGNQEKLFF
clone_size: .
j_call: TRBJ1-4
v_call: TRBV4-1
cdr3_length: 16
d_call: TRBD1

cdr3_nt: TGTGCCAGCAGAGGACAGGGTTCGAACATTCAGTACTTC
cdr3_aa: CASRGQGSNIQYF
clone_size: .
j_call: TRBJ2-4
v_call: TRBV14
cdr3_length: 13
d_call: TRBD1

cdr3_nt: TGCGCCAGCAGCCAAGATCGTAGTTGGGGTTCGAGCAATCAGCCCCAGCATTTT
cdr3_aa: CASSQDRSWGSSNQPQHF
clone_size: once
j_call: TRBJ1-5
v_call: TRBV4-1
cdr3_length: 18
d_call: .

cdr3_nt: TGCGCCAGCAGCCAGGGGACAGGGTACGAGCAGTACTTC
cdr3_aa: CASSQGTGYEQYF
clone_size: once
j_call: TRBJ2-7
v_call: TRBV4-1
cdr3_length: 13
d_call: TRBD1

cdr3_nt: TGTGCCAGCAGTTCGTTAAGCCGGGACAACCGCTACGAGCAGTACTTC
cdr3_aa: CASSSLSRDNRYEQYF
clone_size: .
j_call: TRBJ2-7
v_call: TRBV27
cdr3_length: 16
d_call: .

cdr3_nt: TGTGCCAGCAGCGTAGGAAACAATGAGCAGTTCTTC
cdr3_aa: CASSVGNNEQFF
clone_size: .
j_call: TRBJ2-1
v_call: TRBV9
cdr3_length: 12
d_call: .

cdr3_nt: TGTGCCAGCAGCGCCATCGCGAGGAGCACAGATACGCAGTATTTT
cdr3_aa: CASSAIARSTDTQYF
clone_size: .
j_call: TRBJ2-3
v_call: TRBV11-2
cdr3_length: 15
d_call: .

cdr3_nt: TGTGCCACCAGCAAGCTGGGTAACACCGGGGAGCTGTTTTTT
cdr3_aa: CATSKLGNTGELFF
clone_size: .
j_call: TRBJ2-2
v_call: TRBV15
cdr3_length: 14
d_call: .

cdr3_nt: TGTGCCAGTAGTATGAGTGGCGTCAATCAGCCCCAGCATTTT
cdr3_aa: CASSMSGVNQPQHF
clone_size: few
j_call: TRBJ1-5
v_call: TRBV19
cdr3_length: 14
d_call: .

cdr3_nt: TGTGCCAGCAGTCTGCAAGGGAGCAATCAGCCCCAGCATTTT
cdr3_aa: CASSLQGSNQPQHF
clone_size: few
j_call: TRBJ1-5
v_call: TRBV27
cdr3_length: 14
d_call: .

cdr3_nt: TGTGCCAGTATGATTGGAGACACTGAAGCTTTCTTT
cdr3_aa: CASMIGDTEAFF
clone_size: .
j_call: TRBJ1-1
v_call: TRBV19
cdr3_length: 12
d_call: .

cdr3_nt: TGTGCCAGCAGCTGTTGGATGTGGCCGGAGGGGAATCAGCCCCAGCATTTT
cdr3_aa: CASSCWMWPEGNQPQHF
clone_size: .
j_call: TRBJ1-5
v_call: TRBV7-4
cdr3_length: 17
d_call: .

cdr3_nt: TGTGCCAGCAGCTTCGCTCCCTGGGGGGGAACCTCCTACGAGCAGTACTTC
cdr3_aa: CASSFAPWGGTSYEQYF
clone_size: .
j_call: TRBJ2-7
v_call: TRBV7-2
cdr3_length: 17
d_call: TRBD2

cdr3_nt: TGTGCCAGTAGTATGTTACCTGGGGCTAGCGGGAGTGACGAGCAGTACTTC
cdr3_aa: CASSMLPGASGSDEQYF
clone_size: .
j_call: TRBJ2-7
v_call: TRBV19
cdr3_length: 17
d_call: TRBD2

cdr3_nt: TGTGCCAGCAGACTAGGGGTTTCTGAAGCTTTCTTT
cdr3_aa: CASRLGVSEAFF
clone_size: few
j_call: TRBJ1-1
v_call: TRBV14
cdr3_length: 12
d_call: .

cdr3_nt: TGTGCCAGCAGTCCAGGACTAGAAAAAACAGATACGCAGTATTTT
cdr3_aa: CASSPGLEKTDTQYF
clone_size: .
j_call: TRBJ2-3
v_call: TRBV27
cdr3_length: 15
d_call: TRBD2

cdr3_nt: TGTGCCAGCAGTGGACAGCCTCGGGACTATGGCTACACCTTC
cdr3_aa: CASSGQPRDYGYTF
clone_size: .
j_call: TRBJ1-2
v_call: TRBV6-1
cdr3_length: 14
d_call: .

cdr3_nt: TGTGCTAGTGGTTTGGTCGCAGGGGACAGCTTAGCCGATTTAGCCAAAAACATTCAGTACTTC
cdr3_aa: CASGLVAGDSLADLAKNIQYF
clone_size: .
j_call: TRBJ2-4
v_call: TRBV12-5
cdr3_length: 21
d_call: TRBD1

cdr3_nt: TGTGCCAGCAGCTCGAACACCTACGAGCAGTACTTC
cdr3_aa: CASSSNTYEQYF
clone_size: .
j_call: TRBJ2-7
v_call: TRBV7-6
cdr3_length: 12
d_call: .

cdr3_nt: TGTGCCAGCAGCTTAAGGGGCTACAATGAGCAGTTCTTC
cdr3_aa: CASSLRGYNEQFF
clone_size: .
j_call: TRBJ2-1
v_call: TRBV11-3
cdr3_length: 13
d_call: .

cdr3_nt: TGTGCCAGCGGCCTATGGGGGGCCGGCAATCAGCCCCAGCATTTT
cdr3_aa: CASGLWGAGNQPQHF
clone_size: .
j_call: TRBJ1-5
v_call: TRBV27
cdr3_length: 15
d_call: .

cdr3_nt: TGTGCCAGCAGCTTTCCAGGGTTATCCAACTATGGCTACACCTTC
cdr3_aa: CASSFPGLSNYGYTF
clone_size: .
j_call: TRBJ1-2
v_call: TRBV7-9
cdr3_length: 15
d_call: .

cdr3_nt: TGTGCCAGCAGCCCCTCTCCCAGGGGAGGGTACGAGCAGTACTTC
cdr3_aa: CASSPSPRGGYEQYF
clone_size: .
j_call: TRBJ2-7
v_call: TRBV4-2
cdr3_length: 15
d_call: .

cdr3_nt: TGTGCCAGCAGTTATGGGACCACCTATGGCTACACCTTC
cdr3_aa: CASSYGTTYGYTF
clone_size: .
j_call: TRBJ1-2
v_call: TRBV6-5
cdr3_length: 13
d_call: .

cdr3_nt: TGTGCCAGCAGCCCCCCCGGCGGTGGAACCTACAATGAGCAGTTCTTC
cdr3_aa: CASSPPGGGTYNEQFF
clone_size: .
j_call: TRBJ2-1
v_call: TRBV7-9
cdr3_length: 16
d_call: .

cdr3_nt: TGTGCCAGCAGTTTATCCGGGACAGGGGGCACTCAGCCCCAGCATTTT
cdr3_aa: CASSLSGTGGTQPQHF
clone_size: .
j_call: TRBJ1-5
v_call: TRBV27
cdr3_length: 16
d_call: TRBD1

cdr3_nt: TGTGCCAGTATTACGGGGGGCGGATCAAACTATGGCTACACCTTC
cdr3_aa: CASITGGGSNYGYTF
clone_size: .
j_call: TRBJ1-2
v_call: TRBV19
cdr3_length: 15
d_call: .

cdr3_nt: TGCGCCAGCAGCCAAGGGGAACAGCTCACAGATACGCAGTATTTT
cdr3_aa: CASSQGEQLTDTQYF
clone_size: .
j_call: TRBJ2-3
v_call: TRBV4-1
cdr3_length: 15
d_call: .

cdr3_nt: TGCGCCAGCAGCCAAGAGAGAGTGGGGACAGGTGGTAACTATGGCTACACCTTC
cdr3_aa: CASSQERVGTGGNYGYTF
clone_size: once
j_call: TRBJ1-2
v_call: TRBV4-1
cdr3_length: 18
d_call: TRBD1

cdr3_nt: TGTGCCGCCCGGGACAGGGGATACGAAAAACTGTTTTTT
cdr3_aa: CAARDRGYEKLFF
clone_size: .
j_call: TRBJ1-4
v_call: TRBV15
cdr3_length: 13
d_call: TRBD1

cdr3_nt: TGCGCCAGCAGCCAAGAGTCGGAACCCTACGAGCAGTACTTC
cdr3_aa: CASSQESEPYEQYF
clone_size: .
j_call: TRBJ2-7
v_call: TRBV4-1
cdr3_length: 14
d_call: .

cdr3_nt: TGTGCCAGCAGCCTTTACGACACTGAAGCTTTCTTT
cdr3_aa: CASSLYDTEAFF
clone_size: .
j_call: TRBJ1-1
v_call: TRBV5-6
cdr3_length: 12
d_call: .